This T cell receptor beta chain was sequenced during a study of human T cells and chemical hapten exposure. Study at large: A roughly 2 cm by roughly 2 cm inner upper arm patch received 2% DPC for sensitization. Patch testing was performed with 0.01% DPC on the upper back, with reading at 6 days. Minor pooled library volume differences mainly drove per-sample TCR yield variation.

Via MiXCR, TCRdb re-called the RACE reads, giving one row per CDR3 protein. This sample has over 300,000 distinct CDR3 sequences, with 5.1% found just once. Time point in this sample: pre-sensitization, week 0. The treatment: therapeutic diphenylcyclopropenone sensitization with weekly scalp DPC. The V gene's germline CDR1 is MDHEN and CDR2 SYDVKM. CDR3 length equals 16 residues. V was trimmed by 4 bases and J by 4 bases, leaving 19 bases between them. This specimen consisted of whole blood, obtained in connection with sensitization to the hapten diphenylcyclopropenone (DPC). This receptor was identified in a woman in her forties or fifties with alopecia areata. Some clones in this sample may be carry-over from other donors' samples. The chain uses TRBV28 and TRBJ2-5; D ambiguous. This CDR3 reads CASSSGETLIGETQYF. CDR3 bases: TGTGCCAGCAGTTCCGGAGAGACTCTAATTGGAGAGACCCAGTACTTC.